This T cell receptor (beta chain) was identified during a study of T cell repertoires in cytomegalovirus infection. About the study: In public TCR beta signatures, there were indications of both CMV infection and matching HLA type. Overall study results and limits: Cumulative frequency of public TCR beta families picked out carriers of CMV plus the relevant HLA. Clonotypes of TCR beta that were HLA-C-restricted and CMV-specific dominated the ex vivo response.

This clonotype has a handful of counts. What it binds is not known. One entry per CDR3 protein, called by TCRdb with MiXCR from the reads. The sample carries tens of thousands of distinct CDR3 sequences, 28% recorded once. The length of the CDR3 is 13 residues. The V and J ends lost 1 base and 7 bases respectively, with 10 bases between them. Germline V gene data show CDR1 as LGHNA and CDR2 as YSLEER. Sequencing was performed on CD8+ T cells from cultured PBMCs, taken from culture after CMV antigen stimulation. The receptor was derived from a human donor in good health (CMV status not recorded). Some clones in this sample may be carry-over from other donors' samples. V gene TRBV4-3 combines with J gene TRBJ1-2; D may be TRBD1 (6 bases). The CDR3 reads CASSQVGAAGYTF. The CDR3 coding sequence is TGCGCCAGCAGCCAAGTGGGGGCTGCTGGCTACACCTTC.